Below are 25 T cell receptor beta chains sequenced from a single sample in a study of CD8+ T cells in alopecia areata. Investigators isolated RNA and reverse transcribed it into cDNA to act as the sequencing template. Libraries were prepared by immunoSEQ multiplex PCR; TCRdb keeps only in-frame clonotypes and omits some of them. This sample has some 170,000 clones, with about 66% found just once. Here the sequenced sample was CD8+ T cells sorted from blood, taken at week 0. The source is a human donor with alopecia areata.

This chain connects TRBV4-2 to TRBJ2-3, with 12 bases that match TRBD2. From germline, CDR1 is LGHNA and CDR2 YNFKEQ. Unmatched junction bases numbered 12, after V lost 0 bases and J lost 14 bases. The CDR3 has 16 amino acids. The CDR3 here is CASSQDPPPTSGGGYF. Written as DNA, the CDR3 is TGTGCCAGCAGCCAAGATCCCCCACCGACTAGCGGGGGCGGGTATTTT.

This clone was observed a few times. This sequence joins TRBV18 and TRBJ2-3, with TRBD2 matching over 9 bases. Germline V gene data show CDR1 as KGHSH and CDR2 as LQKENI. Trimming at V came to 2 bases and at J to 2 bases, leaving 8 bases not matched to a gene. The CDR3 length is 17 residues. The CDR3 protein is CASSPKDLAGTTDTQYF. For the CDR3, the DNA is TGTGCCAGCTCACCAAAGGACCTAGCGGGGACCACAGATACGCAGTATTTT.

This chain uses TRBV27 with TRBJ1-1; no clear D. Germline CDR1 reads MNHEY; CDR2 reads SMNVEV (reference sequence). The CDR3 covers 14 residues. The V gene lost 6 bases and the J gene lost 4 bases, with 15 bases spanning the gap. CDR3: CASSTRGGRTEAFF. The CDR3, as DNA: TGTGCCAGCAGCACCCGGGGAGGGCGCACTGAAGCTTTCTTT.

The V call is TRBV4-1, the J call TRBJ1-2; D may be TRBD1 (5 bases). The V end lost 0 bases, the J end lost 5 bases, and 13 bases lay between the germline ends. The germline V gene encodes CDR1 MGHRA and CDR2 YSYEKL. The CDR3 has 15 residues. This CDR3 reads CASSQEKGHPYGYTF. Written as DNA, the CDR3 is TGCGCCAGCAGCCAAGAAAAGGGGCATCCTTATGGCTACACCTTC.

This clone has only one observation. This chain links TRBV27 with TRBJ2-5; no firm D call. V gave up 9 bases and J gave up 0 bases, with 17 bases separating them. The CDR3 spans 15 residues. Germline lookup yields CDR1 MNHEY and CDR2 SMNVEV (reference sequence). CDR3 nucleotide sequence: TGTGCCAGTTCCTCCCCGGGCGGCCACCAAGAGACCCAGTACTTC. This sequence encodes CASSSPGGHQETQYF.

This rearrangement joins TRBV6-1 to TRBJ1-2, with 8 nucleotides matching TRBD1. The CDR3 is 14 amino acids. Germline V gives CDR1 MNHNS, CDR2 SASEGT. The ends lost 6 bases at V and 5 bases at J; junction bases unmatched: 8. In DNA, the CDR3 is TGTGCCAGCAGCGATACGACAGGGGATTATGGCTACACCTTC. Its protein product is CASSDTTGDYGYTF.

The rearrangement uses TRBV20-1 and TRBJ1-2; the D is unclear. The V gene's germline CDR1 is DFQATT and CDR2 SNEGSKA (reference sequence). The CDR3 has 10 amino acids. The germline V and J ends were trimmed by 5 bases and 5 bases, with 6 bases remaining between them. The CDR3 protein is CSASLYGYTF. In DNA form, the CDR3 reads TGCAGTGCTTCATTGTATGGCTACACCTTC.

This clone was counted only a few times. The rearrangement uses TRBV10-2 and TRBJ2-5, with 7 bases that match TRBD2. V lost 6 bases to trimming and J lost 5 bases; unmatched junction nucleotides: 15. Germline V gene sequence: CDR1 WSHSY, CDR2 SAAADI. The CDR3 is 16 amino acids. CDR3: CASRKDGTNPLETQYF. The CDR3 DNA reads TGCGCCAGCAGAAAAGACGGGACTAACCCCCTTGAGACCCAGTACTTC.

The chain has TRBV15 and TRBJ1-2, with D unclear. Germline V CDR1 and CDR2: LNHNV, YYDKDF (reference sequence). The CDR3 covers 15 residues. Trimming cost V 1 base and J 8 bases, with 17 bases left between them. The CDR3 region is CATSRALFGPGGYTF. The CDR3 nucleotides are TGTGCCACCAGCAGAGCTCTTTTTGGGCCGGGCGGCTACACCTTC. Full variable domain (remainder filled in from reference TRBV15 and TRBJ1-2): DAMVIQNPRYQVTQFGKPVTLSCSQTLNHNVMYWYQQKSSQAPKLLFHYYDKDFNNEADTPDNFQSRRPNTSFCFLDIRSPGLGDTAMYLCATSRALFGPGGYTFGSGTRLTVV.

This sequence joins TRBV27 and TRBJ1-1; no firm D call. The CDR3 spans 11 residues. CDR1 is MNHEY, CDR2 SMNVEV, per germline (reference sequence). Trimming took 4 bases from V and 11 from J, leaving 11 bases between them. As DNA, the CDR3 is TGTGCCAGCAGTTCTGGGGTTGTGGCTTTCTTT. As protein: CASSSGVVAFF.

A note on this clone: Other DNA sequences in this specimen translate into the identical CDR3. The chain uses TRBV13 and TRBJ2-7; no clear D gene. V lost 4 bases, J lost 3 bases, and 4 bases lay in between. CDR1 is PRHDT, CDR2 FYEKMQ, per germline (reference sequence). The CDR3 is 11 residues long. CDR3 sequence: CASSSHYEQYF. The CDR3 nucleotides read TGTGCCAGCAGCTCACACTACGAGCAGTACTTC.

This rearrangement joins TRBV5-1 to TRBJ2-7; D call uncertain. The germline gives CDR1 SGHRS, CDR2 YFSETQ. Trimming pared 1 base from V and 5 bases from J, leaving 16 bases between. The CDR3 consists of 15 residues. The CDR3 coding sequence is TGCGCCAGCAGCTTGCGGACCGGCTTCCTGAACGAGCAGTACTTC. This encodes CASSLRTGFLNEQYF.

J is TRBJ1-3 and V is TRBV9; the D is unclear. CDR3 size: 14 residues. Germline V gives CDR1 SGDLS, CDR2 YYNGEE. V was cut by 0 bases and J by 4 bases, with 8 bases left in between. The CDR3 region is CASSVAREGNTIYF. CDR3 DNA sequence: TGTGCCAGCAGCGTAGCCCGGGAGGGAAACACCATATATTTT.

The V and J genes are TRBV6-1 and TRBJ2-1; weak D call: TRBD1 (6 bases). CDR1 and CDR2 (germline): MNHNS, SASEGT. There are 14 residues in the CDR3. Trimming stripped 8 bases from V and 6 bases from J, with 17 bases between. CDR3 nucleotide sequence: TGTGCCAGCTATACCGCCGGGACAACCAATGAGCAGTTCTTC. This encodes CASYTAGTTNEQFF.

CDR3 sequence reads: CSVDLGEDTDTQYF. In DNA, the CDR3 is TGCAGCGTTGATCTGGGGGAGGACACAGATACGCAGTATTTT. The V and J genes are TRBV29-1 and TRBJ2-3; the D gene is possibly TRBD2 (6 bases). This CDR3 has 14 residues. In germline, CDR1 is SQVTM, CDR2 ANQGSEA. V was clipped by 3 bases and J by 2 bases, with 12 bases between them.

The V call is TRBV27, the J call TRBJ1-5; unclear D gene. Germline values: CDR1 MNHEY, CDR2 SMNVEV (reference sequence). The CDR3 length is 15 residues. V was clipped by 5 bases and J by 0 bases, with 11 bases between them. This chain's CDR3 is CASSPRLNSNQPQHF. In DNA, the CDR3 is TGTGCCAGCAGTCCCAGGCTAAATAGCAATCAGCCCCAGCATTTT.

The table lists this clone with a few counts. V gene TRBV29-1 combines with J gene TRBJ2-7; TRBD1 aligns across 8 bases. V lost 3 bases, J lost 5 bases, and 6 bases stayed unmatched. There are 13 residues in the CDR3. CDR1 and CDR2 from the germline V gene are SQVTM and ANQGSEA. The CDR3 nucleotides read TGCAGCGTTGAGGGCAGGGGGCTCCACGAGCAGTACTTC. Amino acid sequence: CSVEGRGLHEQYF.

This chain connects TRBV15 to TRBJ2-7; D ambiguous. Trimming took off 1 base at V and 4 bases at J, with 8 bases between the two ends. This CDR3 region has 13 residues. Germline-derived CDR1 and CDR2 are LNHNV and YYDKDF (reference sequence). The CDR3, as DNA: TGTGCCACCAGCAGAGCAGAGCCGTACGAGCAGTACTTC. Its protein is CATSRAEPYEQYF.

The chain employs TRBV12-5 and TRBJ1-2; no reliable D call. This CDR3 has 13 amino acids. V dropped 6 bases and J dropped 3 bases, with 11 bases sitting between them. The germline gives CDR1 LGHNT, CDR2 FRNRAP. CDR3 DNA sequence: TGTGCTAGTGGCCATGCGAGTGACTATGGCTACACCTTC. Protein product: CASGHASDYGYTF.

A few counts support this clone. The chain employs TRBV2 and TRBJ1-3; D ambiguous. Germline V gene lookup returns CDR1 SNHLY and CDR2 FYNNEI. Between the trimmed V and J ends, which lost 6 bases and 4 bases, there was a span of 7 bases. This CDR3 region has 12 residues. CDR3 sequence (DNA): TGTGCCAGCAGGGGTCGGGGAAACACCATATATTTT. The encoded protein is CASRGRGNTIYF.

This clone was counted a single time. The rearrangement links TRBV27 to TRBJ2-7; 9 bases match TRBD2. V shed 4 bases, J shed 2 bases, and the junction held 9 bases outside the gene matches. CDR3 size: 16 residues. From germline, CDR1 is MNHEY and CDR2 SMNVEV (reference sequence). CDR3 sequence: CASSSDGTSSTYEQYF. CDR3 DNA: TGTGCCAGCAGTTCCGACGGGACTAGCAGTACCTACGAGCAGTACTTC.

The CDR3 spells CASSLVGATDTQYF. The CDR3 coding sequence is TGCGCCAGCAGCTTGGTAGGGGCCACAGATACGCAGTATTTT. The chain employs TRBV5-1 and TRBJ2-3; D is perhaps TRBD1 (5 bases). The germline V and J ends were trimmed by 0 bases and 2 bases, with 7 bases remaining between them. Germline CDR1 SGHRS, CDR2 YFSETQ. The CDR3 totals 14 residues.

There are a few counts of this clone. The chain employs TRBV5-1 and TRBJ2-3; 8 positions agree with TRBD2. This CDR3 comprises 16 residues. The V segment lost 4 bases and the J segment 2 bases; nucleotides outside the gene matches: 9. Germline V gives CDR1 SGHRS, CDR2 YFSETQ. The CDR3: CASSPSTGGFTDTQYF. The CDR3 region has the DNA TGCGCCAGCAGCCCCTCAACGGGGGGGTTCACAGATACGCAGTATTTT.

CDR3 DNA sequence: TGTGCCAGCAGCCCGACGGGGGGGGCCTACGAGCAGTACTTC. Translating gives CASSPTGGAYEQYF. V is TRBV7-9 and J is TRBJ2-7; 8 bases match TRBD2. With V trimmed by 5 bases and J by 2 bases, 5 bases remained unmatched. CDR1 is SEHNR and CDR2 is FQNEAQ in the germline V gene (reference sequence). This CDR3 contains 14 residues.

The chain recombines TRBV30 with TRBJ2-3; TRBD1 matches 10 bases. This CDR3 contains 15 residues. V dropped 3 bases and J dropped 6; count of bases not matched to a gene: 9. Germline V gives CDR1 GTSNPN, CDR2 SVGIG (reference sequence). The CDR3 DNA reads TGTGCCTGGAGGGAAGGGACAGGGGTAACCGATACGCAGTATTTT. This translates into CAWREGTGVTDTQYF.